These T cell receptor beta chains were read from a single sample in a study of CD8+ T cells in alopecia areata. This table comes from immunoSEQ multiplex PCR, and its TCRdb copy is limited to in-frame clones, with some not included. The sample has 150,000 to 200,000 clones; around half are singletons. The sample consisted of CD8+ T cells sorted from blood, taken at week 24, from a patient treated with tofacitinib. These receptors all come from a human donor with alopecia areata. Both conserved end residues are part of each CDR3. The D gene is left open where the match is weak. Clone size is stated in some rows and not others, as once, few, many or a class when expanded.

v_call	j_call	clone_size	d_call	cdr3_nt	cdr3_aa
TRBV29-1	TRBJ1-2	NA	TRBD1	TGCAGCGTTGTCTATCGGGACAGGGGCTATGGCTACACCTTC	CSVVYRDRGYGYTF
TRBV25-1	TRBJ1-6	NA	TRBD1	TGTGCCAGCAGTGCCACGGGACAGGGTTATTCACCCCTCCACTTT	CASSATGQGYSPLHF
TRBV10-2	TRBJ2-3	NA	NA	TGCGCCAGCAGTGATTGGGGGGAAGATACGCAGTATTTT	CASSDWGEDTQYF
TRBV30	TRBJ1-1	NA	NA	TGTGCCTGGAGTCTGGGAGTTAATGAAGCTTTCTTT	CAWSLGVNEAFF
TRBV5-6	TRBJ1-2	NA	TRBD1	TGTGCCAGCAGCTTGGCTTTTTGGCAGGGGGTTTCGGATGGCTACACCTTC	CASSLAFWQGVSDGYTF
TRBV2	TRBJ2-3	few	NA	TGTGCCAGCAGTGAAGAAGGAGGCCCAGATACGCAGTATTTT	CASSEEGGPDTQYF
TRBV7-9	TRBJ2-6	NA	NA	TGTGCCAGCAGCCCCCCGGGGGCTGGGGCCAACGTCCTGACTTTC	CASSPPGAGANVLTF
TRBV13	TRBJ1-2	NA	TRBD1	TGTGCCAGCAGCTTGGGACAGGGGAACTATGGCTACACCTTC	CASSLGQGNYGYTF
TRBV7-3	TRBJ2-1	NA	NA	TGTGCCAGCAGTTCCCATCGCAACAATGAGCAGTTCTTC	CASSSHRNNEQFF
TRBV19	TRBJ1-1	NA	NA	TGTGCCAGCCATCGTTTGGGGAACACTGAAGCTTTCTTT	CASHRLGNTEAFF